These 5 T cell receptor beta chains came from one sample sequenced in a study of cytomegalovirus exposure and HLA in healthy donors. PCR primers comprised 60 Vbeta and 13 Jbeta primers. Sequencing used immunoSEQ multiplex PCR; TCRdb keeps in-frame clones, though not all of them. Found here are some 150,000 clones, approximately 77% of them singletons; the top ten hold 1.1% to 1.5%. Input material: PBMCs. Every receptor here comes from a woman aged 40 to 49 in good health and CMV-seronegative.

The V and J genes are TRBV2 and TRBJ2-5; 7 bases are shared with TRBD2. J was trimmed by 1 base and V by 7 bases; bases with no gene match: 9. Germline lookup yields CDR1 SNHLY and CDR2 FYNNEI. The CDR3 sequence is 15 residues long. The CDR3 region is CASKAPGGPQETQYF. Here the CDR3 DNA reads TGTGCCAGCAAAGCCCCGGGGGGTCCCCAAGAGACCCAGTACTTC.

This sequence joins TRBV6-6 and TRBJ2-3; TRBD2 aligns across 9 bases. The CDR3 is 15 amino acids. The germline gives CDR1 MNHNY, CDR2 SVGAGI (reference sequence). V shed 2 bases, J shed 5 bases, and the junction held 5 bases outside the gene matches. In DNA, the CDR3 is TGTGCCAGCAGTTACACGCGGGGGGGTGAAGATACGCAGTATTTT. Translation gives CASSYTRGGEDTQYF.

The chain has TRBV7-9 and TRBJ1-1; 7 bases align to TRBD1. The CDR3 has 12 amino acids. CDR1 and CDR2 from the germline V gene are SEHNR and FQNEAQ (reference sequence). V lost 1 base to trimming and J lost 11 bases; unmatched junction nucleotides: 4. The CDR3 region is CASSLERGQAFF. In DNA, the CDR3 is TGTGCCAGCAGCTTAGAAAGGGGACAGGCTTTCTTT.

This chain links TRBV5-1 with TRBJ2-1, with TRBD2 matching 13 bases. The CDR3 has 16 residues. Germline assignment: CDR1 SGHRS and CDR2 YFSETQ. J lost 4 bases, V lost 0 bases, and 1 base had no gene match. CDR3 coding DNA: TGCGCCAGCAGCTTGGCACTAGCGGGGGGGTACAATGAGCAGTTCTTC. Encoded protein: CASSLALAGGYNEQFF.

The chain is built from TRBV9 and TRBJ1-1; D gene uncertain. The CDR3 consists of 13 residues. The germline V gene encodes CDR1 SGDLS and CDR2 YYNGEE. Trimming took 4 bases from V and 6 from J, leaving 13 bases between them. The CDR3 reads CASSPVTFAEAFF. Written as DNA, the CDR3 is TGTGCCAGCAGCCCTGTTACTTTCGCTGAAGCTTTCTTT.